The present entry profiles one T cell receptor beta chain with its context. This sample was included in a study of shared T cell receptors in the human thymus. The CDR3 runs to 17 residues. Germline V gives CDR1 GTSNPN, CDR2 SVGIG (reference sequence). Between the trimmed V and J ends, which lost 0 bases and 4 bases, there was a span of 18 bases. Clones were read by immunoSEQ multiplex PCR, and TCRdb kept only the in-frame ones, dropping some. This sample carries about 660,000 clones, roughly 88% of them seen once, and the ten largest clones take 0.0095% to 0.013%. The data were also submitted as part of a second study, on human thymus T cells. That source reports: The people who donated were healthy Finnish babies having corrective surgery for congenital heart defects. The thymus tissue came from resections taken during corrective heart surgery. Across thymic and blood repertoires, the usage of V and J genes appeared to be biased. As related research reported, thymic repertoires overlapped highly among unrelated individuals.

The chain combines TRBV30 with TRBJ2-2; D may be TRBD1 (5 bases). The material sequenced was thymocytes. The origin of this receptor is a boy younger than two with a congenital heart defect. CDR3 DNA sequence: TGTGCCTGGAGTGTAAGGGGTACTGAGCTGGGCACCGGGGAGCTGTTTTTT. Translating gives CAWSVRGTELGTGELFF. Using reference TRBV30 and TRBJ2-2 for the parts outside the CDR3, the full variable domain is SQTIHQWPATLVQPVGSPLSLECTVEGTSNPNLYWYRQAAGRGLQLLFYSVGIGQISSEVPQNLSASRPQDRQFILSSKKLLLSDSGFYLCAWSVRGTELGTGELFFGEGSRLTVL.